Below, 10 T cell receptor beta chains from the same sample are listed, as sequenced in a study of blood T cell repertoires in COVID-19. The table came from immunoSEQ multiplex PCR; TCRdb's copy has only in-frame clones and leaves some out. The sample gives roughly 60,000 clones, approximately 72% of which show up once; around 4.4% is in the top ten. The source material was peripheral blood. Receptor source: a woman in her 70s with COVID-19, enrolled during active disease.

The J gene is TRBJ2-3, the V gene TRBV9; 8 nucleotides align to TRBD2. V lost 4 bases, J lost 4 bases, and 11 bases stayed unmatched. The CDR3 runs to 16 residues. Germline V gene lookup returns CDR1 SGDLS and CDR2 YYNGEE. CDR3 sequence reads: CASSTYSGATSDTQYF. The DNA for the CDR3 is TGTGCCAGCAGCACCTATAGCGGGGCCACCTCAGATACGCAGTATTTT. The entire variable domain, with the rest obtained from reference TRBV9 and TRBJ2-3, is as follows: DSGVTQTPKHLITATGQRVTLRCSPRSGDLSVYWYQQSLDQGLQFLIQYYNGEERAKGNILERFSAQQFPDLHSELNLSSLELGDSALYFCASSTYSGATSDTQYFGPGTRLTVL.

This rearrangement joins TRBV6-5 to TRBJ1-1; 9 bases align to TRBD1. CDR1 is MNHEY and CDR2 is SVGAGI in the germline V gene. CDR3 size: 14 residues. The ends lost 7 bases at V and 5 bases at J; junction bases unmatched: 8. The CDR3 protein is CASNHRGRGTEAFF. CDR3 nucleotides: TGTGCCAGCAACCACAGGGGGCGGGGGACTGAAGCTTTCTTT.

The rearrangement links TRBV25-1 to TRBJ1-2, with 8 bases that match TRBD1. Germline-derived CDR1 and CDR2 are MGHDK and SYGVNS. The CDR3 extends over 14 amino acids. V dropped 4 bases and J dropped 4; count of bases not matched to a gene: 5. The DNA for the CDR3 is TGTGCCAGCAGTGGGGGACAGGTGATCTATGGCTACACCTTC. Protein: CASSGGQVIYGYTF.

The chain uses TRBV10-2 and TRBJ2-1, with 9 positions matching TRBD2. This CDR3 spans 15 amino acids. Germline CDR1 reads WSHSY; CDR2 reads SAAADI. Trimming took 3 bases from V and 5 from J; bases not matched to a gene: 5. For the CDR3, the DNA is TGCGCCAGCAGTGACAGGGCTAGCGGGAACAATGAGCAGTTCTTC. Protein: CASSDRASGNNEQFF.

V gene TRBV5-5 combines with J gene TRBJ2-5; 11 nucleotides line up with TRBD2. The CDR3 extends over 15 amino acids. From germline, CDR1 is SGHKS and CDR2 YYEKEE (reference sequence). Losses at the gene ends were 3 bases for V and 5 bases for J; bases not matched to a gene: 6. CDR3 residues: CASSSRLAGPETQYF. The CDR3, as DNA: TGTGCCAGCAGCTCAAGACTAGCGGGACCGGAGACCCAGTACTTC.

DNA for the CDR3: TGCAGTGCTAGTCAGGGTTTTGGGAACACTGAAGCTTTCTTT. It codes for CSASQGFGNTEAFF. The chain has TRBV20-1 and TRBJ1-1; maybe TRBD1 (5 bases). The CDR3 totals 14 residues. Looked up from germline, CDR1 is DFQATT and CDR2 is SNEGSKA (reference sequence). The germline V and J ends were trimmed by 3 bases and 1 base, with 12 bases remaining between them.

Written as DNA, the CDR3 is TGTGCCAGCAGCGCAATAGGACAGGGAGGCCAAGAGACCCAGTACTTC. Translated, it gives CASSAIGQGGQETQYF. The chain uses TRBV9 and TRBJ2-5; TRBD1 matches at 8 bases. This CDR3 is 16 amino acids long. Germline V gene lookup returns CDR1 SGDLS and CDR2 YYNGEE. V lost 3 bases and J lost 1; bases outside the gene matches: 8.

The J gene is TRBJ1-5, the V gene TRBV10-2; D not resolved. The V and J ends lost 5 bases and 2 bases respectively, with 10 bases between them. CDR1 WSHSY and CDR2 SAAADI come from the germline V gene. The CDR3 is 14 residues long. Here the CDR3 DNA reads TGCGCCAGCAGTCTCGCAGGCGGCAATCAGCCCCAGCATTTT. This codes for CASSLAGGNQPQHF.

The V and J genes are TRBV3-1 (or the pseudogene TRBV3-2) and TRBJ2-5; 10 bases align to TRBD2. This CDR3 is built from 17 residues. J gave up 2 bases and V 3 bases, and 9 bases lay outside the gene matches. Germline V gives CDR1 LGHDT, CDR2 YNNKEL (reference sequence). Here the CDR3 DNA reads TGTGCCAGCAGCCAGGCCCTAGCGGGAGCGGGTCAAGAGACCCAGTACTTC. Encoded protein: CASSQALAGAGQETQYF.

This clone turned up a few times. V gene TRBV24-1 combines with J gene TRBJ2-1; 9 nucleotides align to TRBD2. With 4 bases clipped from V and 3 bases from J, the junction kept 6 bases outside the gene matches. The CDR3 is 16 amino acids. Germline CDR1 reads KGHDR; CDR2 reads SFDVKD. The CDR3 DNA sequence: TGTGCCACCAGTGACCCACTAGCGGGCCTCTACAATGAGCAGTTCTTC. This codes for CATSDPLAGLYNEQFF.